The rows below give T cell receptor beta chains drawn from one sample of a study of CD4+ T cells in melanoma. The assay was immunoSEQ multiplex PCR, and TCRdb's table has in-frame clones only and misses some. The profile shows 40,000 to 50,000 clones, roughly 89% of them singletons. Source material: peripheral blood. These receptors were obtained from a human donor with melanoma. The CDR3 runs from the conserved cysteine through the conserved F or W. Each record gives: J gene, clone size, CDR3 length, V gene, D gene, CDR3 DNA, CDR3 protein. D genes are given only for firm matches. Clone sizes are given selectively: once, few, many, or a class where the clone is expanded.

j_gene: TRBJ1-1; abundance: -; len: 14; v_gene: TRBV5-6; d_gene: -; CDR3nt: TGTGCCAGCAGCTGGAGGATCATGAACACTGAAGCTTTCTTT; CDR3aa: CASSWRIMNTEAFF
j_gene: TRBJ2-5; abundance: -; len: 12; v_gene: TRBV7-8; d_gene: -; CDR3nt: TGTGTCGTGGGGGGGGCCAGGGAGACCCAGTACTTC; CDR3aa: CVVGGARETQYF
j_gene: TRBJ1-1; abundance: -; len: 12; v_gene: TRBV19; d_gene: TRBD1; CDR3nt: TGTGCCAGTACCCTCCGGGACAGGGGAACTTTCTTT; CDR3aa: CASTLRDRGTFF
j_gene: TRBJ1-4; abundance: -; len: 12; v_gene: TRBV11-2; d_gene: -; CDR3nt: TGTGCCAGCAGCTTCGGGAGGGAAAAACTGTTTTTT; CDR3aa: CASSFGREKLFF
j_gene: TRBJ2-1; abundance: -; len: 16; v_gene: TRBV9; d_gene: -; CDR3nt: TGTGCCAGCAGCGTAGCAGGCAGCAGCTCCTACAATGAGCAGTTCTTC; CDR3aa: CASSVAGSSSYNEQFF
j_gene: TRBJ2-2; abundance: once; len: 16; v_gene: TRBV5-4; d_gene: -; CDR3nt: TGTGCCAGCAGCTTGGCCCTGGGGGCGCGCACCGGGGAGCTGTTTTTT; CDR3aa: CASSLALGARTGELFF
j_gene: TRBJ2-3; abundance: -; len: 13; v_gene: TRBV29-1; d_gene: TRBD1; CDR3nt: TGCAGCGTTCCGGACAGGGAGGTGGATACGCAGTATTTT; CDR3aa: CSVPDREVDTQYF
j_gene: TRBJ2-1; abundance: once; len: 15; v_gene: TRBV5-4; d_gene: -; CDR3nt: TGTGCCAGCAGCTTGCTAGCCGTCGGGGGCAATGAGCAGTTCTTC; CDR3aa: CASSLLAVGGNEQFF
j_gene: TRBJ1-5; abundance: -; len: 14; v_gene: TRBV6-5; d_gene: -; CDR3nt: TGTGCCAGCAGTTCTACAGAGGACAATCAGCCCCAGCATTTT; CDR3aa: CASSSTEDNQPQHF
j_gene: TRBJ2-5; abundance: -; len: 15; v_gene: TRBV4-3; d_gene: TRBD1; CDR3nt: TGCGCCAGCAGCCAAGGGGACAGGGAAAAAGAGACCCAGTACTTC; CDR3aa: CASSQGDREKETQYF
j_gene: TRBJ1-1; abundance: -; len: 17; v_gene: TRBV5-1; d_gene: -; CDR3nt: TGCGCCAGCAGCTGGGGTTTGGCAGGTCTTAGGTCCACTGAAGCTTTCTTT; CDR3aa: CASSWGLAGLRSTEAFF
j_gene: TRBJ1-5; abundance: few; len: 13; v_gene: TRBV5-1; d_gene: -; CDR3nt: TGCGCCAGCAGCTTGGAGGGGGGACAGCCCCAGCATTTT; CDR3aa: CASSLEGGQPQHF
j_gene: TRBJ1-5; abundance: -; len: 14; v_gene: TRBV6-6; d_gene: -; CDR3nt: TGTGCCAGCAGTCAGGGCCTTACGGGGCAGCCCCAGCATTTT; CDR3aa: CASSQGLTGQPQHF
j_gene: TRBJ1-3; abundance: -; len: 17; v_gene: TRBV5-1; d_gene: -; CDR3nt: TGCGCCAGCAGCGCCTCCGGGACGCAATTCTCTGGAAACACCATATATTTT; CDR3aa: CASSASGTQFSGNTIYF
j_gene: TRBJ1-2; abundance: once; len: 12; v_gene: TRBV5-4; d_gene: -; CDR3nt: TGTGCCAGCAGCTCCACAGCCGGCGGCTACACCTTC; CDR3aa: CASSSTAGGYTF
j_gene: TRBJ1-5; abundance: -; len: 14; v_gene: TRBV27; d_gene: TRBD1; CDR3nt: TGTGCCAGCGGACGGACAGGGGCCAATCAGCCCCAGCATTTT; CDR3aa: CASGRTGANQPQHF
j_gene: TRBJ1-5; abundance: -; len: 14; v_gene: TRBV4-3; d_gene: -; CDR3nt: TGCGCCAGCAGCCGGGACATTTATATTTGGCCCCAGCATTTT; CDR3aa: CASSRDIYIWPQHF
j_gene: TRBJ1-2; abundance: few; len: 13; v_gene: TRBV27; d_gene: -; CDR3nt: TGTGCCAGCAGTTTCGGGCAGGCAGGCGGCTACACCTTC; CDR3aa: CASSFGQAGGYTF
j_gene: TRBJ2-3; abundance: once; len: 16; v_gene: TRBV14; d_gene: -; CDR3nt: TGTGCCAGCAGCCAAGATGTGGGGGGGGCGGGAGATACGCAGTATTTT; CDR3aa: CASSQDVGGAGDTQYF
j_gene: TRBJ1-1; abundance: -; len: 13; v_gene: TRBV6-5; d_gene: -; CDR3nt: TGTGCCAGCAGCGAGACAGAATACACTGAAGCTTTCTTT; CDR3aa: CASSETEYTEAFF
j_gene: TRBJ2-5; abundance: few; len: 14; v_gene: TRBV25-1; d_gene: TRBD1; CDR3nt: TGTGCCAGCAGATGGACAGGGGCTAGTGAGACCCAGTACTTC; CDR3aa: CASRWTGASETQYF
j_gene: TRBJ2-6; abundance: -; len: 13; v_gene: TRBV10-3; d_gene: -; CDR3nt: TGTGCCCTCCGGGGCTCTGGGGCCAACGTCCTGACTTTC; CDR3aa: CALRGSGANVLTF
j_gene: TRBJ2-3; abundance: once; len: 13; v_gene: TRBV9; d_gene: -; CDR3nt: TGTGCCAGCAGCGGGGGGCGCACAGATACGCAGTATTTT; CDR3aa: CASSGGRTDTQYF
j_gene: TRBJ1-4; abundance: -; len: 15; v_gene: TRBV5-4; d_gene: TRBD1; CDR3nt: TGTGCCAGCAGCCTAAGACAGGGGGCTAATGAAAAACTGTTTTTT; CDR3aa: CASSLRQGANEKLFF
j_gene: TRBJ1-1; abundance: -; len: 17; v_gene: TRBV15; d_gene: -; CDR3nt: TGTGCCACCTACGAAGAACCCCCAAGGTCAGGGGACACTGAAGCTTTCTTT; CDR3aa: CATYEEPPRSGDTEAFF
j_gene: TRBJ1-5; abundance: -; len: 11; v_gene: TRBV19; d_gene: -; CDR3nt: TGTGCCAGTAGTTCGGATCAGCCCCAGCATTTT; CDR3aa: CASSSDQPQHF
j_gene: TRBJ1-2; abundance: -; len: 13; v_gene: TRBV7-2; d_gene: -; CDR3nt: TGTGCCAGCAGCTTACCAGGCCTCTATGGCTACACCTTC; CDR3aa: CASSLPGLYGYTF
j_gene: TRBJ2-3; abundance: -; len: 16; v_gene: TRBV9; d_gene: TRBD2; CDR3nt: TGTGCCAGCAGCGTAGCGGGAGGCGGGGGCACAGATACGCAGTATTTT; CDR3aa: CASSVAGGGGTDTQYF
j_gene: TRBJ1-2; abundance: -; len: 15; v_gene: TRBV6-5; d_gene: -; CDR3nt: TGTGCCAGCAGTTACTATGTAGGGCCCACTTATGGCTACACCTTC; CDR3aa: CASSYYVGPTYGYTF
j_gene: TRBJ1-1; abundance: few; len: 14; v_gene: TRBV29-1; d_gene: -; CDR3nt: TGCAGCGACGTGCGAGCAGGGGTGGGGACTGAAGCTTTCTTT; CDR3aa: CSDVRAGVGTEAFF
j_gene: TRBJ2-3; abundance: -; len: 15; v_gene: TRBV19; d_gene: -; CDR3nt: TGTGCCAGTAGTATAGAGGGCCCTCGCACAGATACGCAGTATTTT; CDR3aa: CASSIEGPRTDTQYF
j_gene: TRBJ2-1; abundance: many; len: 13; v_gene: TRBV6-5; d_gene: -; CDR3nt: TGTGCCAGCAGTTACGGGGAAGGCAATGAGCAGTTCTTC; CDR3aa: CASSYGEGNEQFF
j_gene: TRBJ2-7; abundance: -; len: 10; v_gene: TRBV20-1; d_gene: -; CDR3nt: TGCAGTGCTGAAAAATACGAGCAGTACTTC; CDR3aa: CSAEKYEQYF
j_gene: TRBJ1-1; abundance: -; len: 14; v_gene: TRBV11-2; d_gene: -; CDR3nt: TGTGCCAGCAGCTTAGTTCGGGGGAACACTGAAGCTTTCTTT; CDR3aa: CASSLVRGNTEAFF
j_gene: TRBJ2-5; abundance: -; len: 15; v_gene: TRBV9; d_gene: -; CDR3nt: TGTGCCAGCAGCGGGGGGCAGGGTCTGGGGGAGACCCAGTACTTC; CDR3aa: CASSGGQGLGETQYF
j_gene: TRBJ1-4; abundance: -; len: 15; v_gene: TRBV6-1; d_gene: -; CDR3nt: TGTGCCAGCAGTGAAACGGCAGGCTCTAATGAAAAACTGTTTTTT; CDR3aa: CASSETAGSNEKLFF
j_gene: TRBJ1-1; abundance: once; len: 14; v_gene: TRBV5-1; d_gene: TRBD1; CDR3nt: TGCGCCAGCAAGACAGGGATGTCGAGTACTGAAGCTTTCTTT; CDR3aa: CASKTGMSSTEAFF
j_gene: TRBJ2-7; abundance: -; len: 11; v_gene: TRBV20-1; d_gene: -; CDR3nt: TGCAGTGCTAGTTCTGGGTACGAGCAGTACTTC; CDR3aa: CSASSGYEQYF
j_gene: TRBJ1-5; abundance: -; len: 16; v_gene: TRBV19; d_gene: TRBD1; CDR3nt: TGTGCCAGTAGTACCCCGGACAGGGGAAGAAATCAGCCCCAGCATTTT; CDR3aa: CASSTPDRGRNQPQHF
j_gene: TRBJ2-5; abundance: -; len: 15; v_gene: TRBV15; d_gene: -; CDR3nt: TGTGCCACCATGGGAAGTCATGGGTTCGGGAAGACCCAGTACTTC; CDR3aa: CATMGSHGFGKTQYF
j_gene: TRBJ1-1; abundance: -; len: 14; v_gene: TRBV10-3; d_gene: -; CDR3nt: TGTGCCATCAGTGAGGACAGGATGAACACTGAAGCTTTCTTT; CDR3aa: CAISEDRMNTEAFF
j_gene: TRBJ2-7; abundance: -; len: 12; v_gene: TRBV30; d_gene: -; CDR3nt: TGTGCCTGGGGGACGTCCTCCTACGAGCAGTACTTC; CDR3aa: CAWGTSSYEQYF
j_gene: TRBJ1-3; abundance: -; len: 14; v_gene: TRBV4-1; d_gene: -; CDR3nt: TGCGCCAGCAGGCAGGGCCACTCTGGAAACACCATATATTTT; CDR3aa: CASRQGHSGNTIYF
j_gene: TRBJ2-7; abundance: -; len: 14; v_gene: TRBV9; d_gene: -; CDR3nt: TGTGCCAGCAGCGTATCGCGCGGGGCAACTGAGCAGTACTTC; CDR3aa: CASSVSRGATEQYF
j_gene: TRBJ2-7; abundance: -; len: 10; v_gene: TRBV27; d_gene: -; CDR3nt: TGTGCCAGCGGCCTCTACGAGCAGTACTTC; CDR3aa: CASGLYEQYF
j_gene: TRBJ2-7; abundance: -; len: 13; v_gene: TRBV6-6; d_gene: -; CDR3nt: TGTGCCAGCAGTTACTCGTGGTCTCTTCAGCAGTACTTC; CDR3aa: CASSYSWSLQQYF
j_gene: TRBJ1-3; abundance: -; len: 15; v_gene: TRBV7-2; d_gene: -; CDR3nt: TGTGCCAGCAGCTTGGGACCTGCAGTAGAAAACACCATATATTTT; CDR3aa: CASSLGPAVENTIYF
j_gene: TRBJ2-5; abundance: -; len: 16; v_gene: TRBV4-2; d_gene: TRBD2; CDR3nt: TGTGCCAGCAGCCAAGAGGGGCTAGCGGGGAGAGAGACCCAGTACTTC; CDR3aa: CASSQEGLAGRETQYF
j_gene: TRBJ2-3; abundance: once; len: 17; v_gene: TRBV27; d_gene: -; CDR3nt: TGTGCCAGCAGTTTACGCTCAAGACTCCGAAAGGGAGATACGCAGTATTTT; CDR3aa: CASSLRSRLRKGDTQYF
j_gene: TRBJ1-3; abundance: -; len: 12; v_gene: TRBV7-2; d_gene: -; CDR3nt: TGTGCCAGCAGCTTAGTGGGAAACACCATATATTTT; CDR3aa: CASSLVGNTIYF
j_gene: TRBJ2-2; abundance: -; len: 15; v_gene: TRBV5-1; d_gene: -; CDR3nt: TGCGCCAGCAGCTTCGGGACATCGAACACCGGGGAGCTGTTTTTT; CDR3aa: CASSFGTSNTGELFF
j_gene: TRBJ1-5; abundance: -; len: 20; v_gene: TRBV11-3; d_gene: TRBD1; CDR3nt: TGTGCCAGCAGACACAATCCTTGGACAGGGGGCGATTGGAGCAATCAGCCCCAGCATTTT; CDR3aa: CASRHNPWTGGDWSNQPQHF
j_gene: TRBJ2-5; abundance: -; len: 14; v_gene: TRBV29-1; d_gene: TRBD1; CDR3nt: TGCAGCGTTGCTGTCGGGACAGCTCAAGAGACCCAGTACTTC; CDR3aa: CSVAVGTAQETQYF
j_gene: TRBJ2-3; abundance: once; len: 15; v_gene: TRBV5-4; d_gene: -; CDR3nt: TGTGCCAGCAGCTTGGAAGGGATCAACACAGATACGCAGTATTTT; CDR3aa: CASSLEGINTDTQYF